A single sample gave rise to the 32 T cell receptor beta chains below, sequenced in a study of blood T cell repertoires in COVID-19. Assay: immunoSEQ multiplex PCR; the TCRdb copy retains only in-frame clones and omits some. In the table there are 80,000 or so clones, 70% to 90% of which are singletons. Sequenced input: peripheral blood. The source is a man aged 55 to 69 with COVID-19, enrolled during active disease.

The chain recombines TRBV28 with TRBJ1-2; the D gene is possibly TRBD1 (5 bases). Trimming stripped 2 bases from V and 0 bases from J, with 7 bases between. Germline V CDR1 and CDR2: MDHEN, SYDVKM. The CDR3 has 14 amino acids. CDR3 sequence: CASSLTGSNYGYTF. DNA of the CDR3: TGTGCCAGCAGTTTAACAGGATCTAACTATGGCTACACCTTC.

This clone was seen once. V usage is TRBV2 and J usage is TRBJ1-2; the D is unclear. The CDR3 spans 10 residues. V dropped 6 bases and J dropped 4 bases, with 3 bases sitting between them. CDR1 SNHLY and CDR2 FYNNEI come from the germline V gene. CDR3 bases: TGTGCCAGCAGCTCCTATGGCTACACCTTC. It specifies CASSSYGYTF.

The chain recombines TRBV5-4 with TRBJ2-3; D gene unclear. The V and J ends lost 4 bases and 4 bases respectively, with 13 bases between them. The CDR3 runs 14 residues. CDR1 and CDR2 from the germline V gene are SGHNT and YYREEE (reference sequence). This chain's CDR3 is CASSAPGRADTQYF. In nucleotides, the CDR3 is TGTGCCAGCAGCGCCCCAGGTCGTGCAGATACGCAGTATTTT. Full variable domain (remainder filled in from reference TRBV5-4 and TRBJ2-3): ETGVTQSPTHLIKTRGQQVTLRCSSQSGHNTVSWYQQALGQGPQFIFQYYREEENGRGNFPPRFSGLQFPNYSSELNVNALELDDSALYLCASSAPGRADTQYFGPGTRLTVL.

This sequence joins TRBV10-3 and TRBJ2-1; 7 nucleotides align to TRBD2. Trimming at V came to 7 bases and at J to 5 bases, leaving 11 bases not matched to a gene. This CDR3 spans 15 amino acids. Germline-derived CDR1 and CDR2 are ENHRY and SYGVKD. The CDR3 DNA reads as TGTGCCATCAATTCGGTAGGCGGGAGCGACAATGAGCAGTTCTTC. The encoded protein is CAINSVGGSDNEQFF.

This clone was counted a single time. The chain recombines TRBV7-2 with TRBJ2-2; TRBD1 aligns across 8 bases. Germline values: CDR1 SGHTA, CDR2 FQGNSA. The CDR3 contains 16 residues. V shed 5 bases and J 6 bases; nucleotides not matched to a gene: 11. CDR3 sequence: CASSPRRTGGSGELFF. The DNA of the CDR3 is TGTGCCAGCAGCCCCAGGCGCACAGGGGGTTCCGGGGAGCTGTTTTTT.

The CDR3 reads CASVQGAEKSYEQYF. The CDR3 coding sequence is TGTGCCAGCGTGCAGGGGGCTGAAAAGTCCTACGAGCAGTACTTC. The chain joins TRBV7-9 to TRBJ2-7; 8 nucleotides line up with TRBD1. CDR3 length: 15 residues. The germline V gene encodes CDR1 SEHNR and CDR2 FQNEAQ (reference sequence). Trimming at V came to 8 bases and at J to 1 base, leaving 10 bases not matched to a gene.

This chain joins TRBV24-1 and TRBJ1-1, with D maybe TRBD1 (6 bases). Trimming cost V 2 bases and J 2 bases, with 11 bases left between them. Germline lookup yields CDR1 KGHDR and CDR2 SFDVKD. This CDR3 spans 15 amino acids. CDR3 nucleotides: TGTGCCACCAGTGATTCCAGGACAGCCAACACTGAAGCTTTCTTT. It yields the protein CATSDSRTANTEAFF.

This clone came up a few times. The rearrangement uses TRBV11-2 and TRBJ2-7, with TRBD1 as a possible D gene (6 bases). This CDR3 spans 12 amino acids. V lost 3 bases and J 8 bases, leaving 11 bases between the germline ends. Germline CDR1 and CDR2: SGHAT and FQNNGV. For the CDR3, the DNA is TGTGCCAGCAGCTTCCAAACAGGGAAGCAGTACTTC. Its translation is CASSFQTGKQYF.

The chain is built from TRBV28 and TRBJ2-3; perhaps TRBD1 as D (6 bases). The V and J ends lost 7 bases and 6 bases respectively, with 26 bases between them. The CDR3 runs to 17 residues. CDR1 is MDHEN and CDR2 is SYDVKM in the germline V gene. The CDR3 region has the DNA TGTGCCAGCACACCTGCAGGGGCCCAGTCGGTTAGGGATACGCAGTATTTT. Protein product: CASTPAGAQSVRDTQYF. The full variable domain, its missing parts supplied by reference TRBV28 and TRBJ2-3, is DVKVTQSSRYLVKRTGEKVFLECVQDMDHENMFWYRQDPGLGLRLIYFSYDVKMKEKGDIPEGYSVSREKKERFSLILESASTNQTSMYLCASTPAGAQSVRDTQYFGPGTRLTVL.

The rearrangement links TRBV4-2 to TRBJ2-1, with 7 bases aligning to TRBD2. The CDR3 extends over 18 amino acids. Per germline, CDR1 LGHNA and CDR2 YNFKEQ. With 0 bases clipped from V and 8 bases from J, the junction kept 16 bases outside the gene matches. The CDR3 sequence is CASSQDIFRGRAGDEQFF. CDR3 coding DNA: TGTGCCAGCAGCCAAGATATTTTTCGGGGGAGGGCCGGCGATGAGCAGTTCTTC.

The chain carries TRBV2 and TRBJ2-7, with 10 bases identical to TRBD1. The CDR3 extends over 14 amino acids. V was pared by 2 bases and J by 5 bases, with 3 bases of the junction left unmatched. Germline CDR1 reads SNHLY; CDR2 reads FYNNEI. The CDR3 protein is CASSERDRGNEQYF. The CDR3 DNA follows: TGTGCCAGCAGTGAACGGGACAGGGGAAACGAGCAGTACTTC. Full variable domain (outside the CDR3, taken from reference TRBV2 and TRBJ2-7): EPEVTQTPSHQVTQMGQEVILRCVPISNHLYFYWYRQILGQKVEFLVSFYNNEISEKSEIFDDQFSVERPDGSNFTLKIRSTKLEDSAMYFCASSERDRGNEQYFGPGTRLTVT.

About this clone: Other DNA sequences within the sample encode an identical CDR3. This chain links TRBV9 with TRBJ2-2; 10 bases are shared with TRBD2. With 0 bases clipped from V and 3 bases from J, the junction kept 2 bases outside the gene matches. The germline V gene has CDR1 SGDLS and CDR2 YYNGEE. The CDR3 has 16 residues. CDR3 sequence reads: CASSVGLAGDTGELFF. In DNA, the CDR3 is TGTGCCAGCAGCGTAGGCCTAGCGGGAGACACCGGGGAGCTGTTTTTT.

This sequence joins TRBV12-3 or TRBV12-4 and TRBJ2-5, with 7 positions matching TRBD2. There are 13 residues in the CDR3. V lost 3 bases to trimming and J lost 3 bases; unmatched junction nucleotides: 1. The CDR3 DNA is TGTGCCAGCAGTTTTGCGGGGGAAGAGACCCAGTACTTC. This sequence encodes CASSFAGEETQYF.

The rearrangement joins TRBV3-1 (or the pseudogene TRBV3-2) to TRBJ1-1, with 7 nucleotides matching TRBD1. The CDR3 contains 12 residues. The V gene end was trimmed by 1 base and the J gene end by 10 bases; junction bases not matched to a gene: 3. The germline gives CDR1 LGHDT, CDR2 YNNKEL (reference sequence). The CDR3 region is CASSQATGPAFF. The CDR3 nucleotides are TGTGCCAGCAGCCAAGCGACAGGGCCAGCTTTCTTT.

The rearrangement links TRBV11-3 to TRBJ1-6, with a tentative D call TRBD1 (5 bases). There are 20 residues in the CDR3. Deletions cut 1 base from V and 10 bases from J, with 29 bases between. Germline V gene sequence: CDR1 SGHNT, CDR2 YENEEA. Here the CDR3 DNA reads TGTGCCAGCAGCTTAGTTCGGGTTTGGTGGGGGGGGTACGATCGGTCACCCCTCCACTTT. It encodes CASSLVRVWWGGYDRSPLHF.

This clone was seen a single time. This chain links TRBV6-5 with TRBJ2-1; TRBD2 might be the D (6 bases). This CDR3 is 15 amino acids long. Trimming left V 5 bases short and J 5 bases short, with 16 bases between. Germline CDR1 MNHEY, CDR2 SVGAGI. CDR3 DNA: TGTGCCAGCAGTCCTACTACATCGGGGGACAATGAGCAGTTCTTC. Translation: CASSPTTSGDNEQFF.

In its sample, this clone was seen once. V is TRBV7-9 and J is TRBJ1-5; 9 bases are a match to TRBD1. This CDR3 region has 17 residues. Germline assignment: CDR1 SEHNR and CDR2 FQNEAQ (reference sequence). Trimming took 3 bases from V and 0 from J; bases not matched to a gene: 6. The CDR3 nucleotides read TGTGCCAGCAGCTTTGGGACAGGGAAATATAGCAATCAGCCCCAGCATTTT. It is translated as CASSFGTGKYSNQPQHF.

The chain has TRBV5-4 and TRBJ1-1, with 8 bases identical to TRBD1. Germline CDR1 and CDR2: SGHNT and YYREEE (reference sequence). V was pared by 0 bases and J by 1 base, with 2 bases of the junction left unmatched. The CDR3 sequence is 15 residues long. CDR3 region: CASSLGGQGNTEAFF. The CDR3 DNA sequence: TGTGCCAGCAGCTTGGGTGGACAGGGGAACACTGAAGCTTTCTTT.

This clone was recorded only once. The chain links TRBV30 to TRBJ2-3; D may be TRBD2 (5 bases). The CDR3 length is 15 residues. Between the trimmed V and J ends, which lost 2 bases and 2 bases, there was a span of 14 bases. Germline loops: CDR1 GTSNPN, CDR2 SVGIG (reference sequence). The CDR3 region has the DNA TGTGCCTGGAGTCCTTTGCGGGCTACCACAGATACGCAGTATTTT. It yields the protein CAWSPLRATTDTQYF. The full variable domain, its missing parts supplied by reference TRBV30 and TRBJ2-3, is SQTIHQWPATLVQPVGSPLSLECTVEGTSNPNLYWYRQAAGRGLQLLFYSVGIGQISSEVPQNLSASRPQDRQFILSSKKLLLSDSGFYLCAWSPLRATTDTQYFGPGTRLTVL.

This clone was recorded once. The gene calls are TRBV11-2 and TRBJ1-2, with TRBD1 identical over 11 bases. Looked up from germline, CDR1 is SGHAT and CDR2 is FQNNGV. The trim removed 4 bases at V and 6 bases at J, leaving 19 bases unmatched. There are 19 residues in the CDR3. The CDR3 region is CASSSITRTGGRPTDGYTF. The CDR3 DNA reads TGTGCCAGCAGCTCCATCACTAGGACAGGGGGCCGGCCAACTGATGGCTACACCTTC.

This clone was seen a single time. The V and J genes are TRBV20-1 and TRBJ2-3, with TRBD2 matching over 9 bases. V was pared by 3 bases and J by 4 bases, with 8 bases of the junction left unmatched. This CDR3 has 15 amino acids. Germline CDR1 DFQATT, CDR2 SNEGSKA (reference sequence). CDR3 coding DNA: TGCAGTGCTAGTTCCGGGACTAGCTTAGCAGATACGCAGTATTTT. Protein product: CSASSGTSLADTQYF.

Note on this clone: This CDR3 is also generated by other DNA sequences in the sample. V usage is TRBV11-1 and J usage is TRBJ2-7; a weak D match, TRBD2 (7 bases). Germline lookup yields CDR1 SGHAT and CDR2 FQDESV (reference sequence). V was cut by 5 bases and J by 7 bases, with 18 bases left in between. The CDR3 covers 14 residues. CDR3 DNA: TGTGCCAGCAGCCAACCGGGGGGCCTGAGTGAGCAGTACTTC. Protein product: CASSQPGGLSEQYF.

The chain couples TRBV5-5 to TRBJ2-5, with 11 bases that match TRBD1. The CDR3 consists of 16 residues. The V and J ends lost 3 bases and 4 bases, in that order; junction bases with no gene match: 8. Looked up from germline, CDR1 is SGHKS and CDR2 is YYEKEE (reference sequence). In nucleotides, the CDR3 is TGTGCCAGCAGCTCGGCGGACAGGGGGCTAGTAGAGACCCAGTACTTC. This encodes CASSSADRGLVETQYF.

This chain uses TRBV6-4 with TRBJ2-3; 12 bases are shared with TRBD2. The CDR3 totals 16 residues. Germline lookup yields CDR1 MRHNA and CDR2 SNTAGT. The V and J ends lost 4 bases and 0 bases, in that order; junction bases with no gene match: 2. The CDR3 DNA reads as TGTGCCAGCAGTGCGACTAGCGGGGGTAGCACAGATACGCAGTATTTT. This translates into CASSATSGGSTDTQYF.

The V call is TRBV29-1, the J call TRBJ2-7; weak D call: TRBD2 (5 bases). V was pared by 6 bases and J by 7 bases, with 16 bases between. The CDR3 sequence is 12 residues long. The V gene's germline CDR1 is SQVTM and CDR2 ANQGSEA. CDR3: CSVSSSHGEQYF. CDR3 sequence (DNA): TGCAGCGTGTCTAGCTCCCACGGGGAGCAGTACTTC.

The chain employs TRBV7-9 and TRBJ2-2, with 8 bases that match TRBD2. Losses at the gene ends were 6 bases for V and 1 base for J; bases not matched to a gene: 10. CDR3 length: 17 amino acids. Per germline, CDR1 SEHNR and CDR2 FQNEAQ (reference sequence). The CDR3 DNA sequence: TGTGCCAGCAGGTCATCCCCAGCGGGGGAGAACACCGGGGAGCTGTTTTTT. This sequence encodes CASRSSPAGENTGELFF.

This clone showed up just a few times. V is TRBV7-9 and J is TRBJ1-5, with 11 bases lining up with TRBD1. Germline trimming cut 5 bases from V and 6 bases from J; bases unmatched to any gene: 3. The CDR3 extends over 14 amino acids. Germline CDR1 and CDR2: SEHNR and FQNEAQ (reference sequence). The CDR3 nucleotides are TGTGCCAGCAGCGGACAGGGGGCAGGTCAGCCCCAGCATTTT. As protein: CASSGQGAGQPQHF.

V gene TRBV19 combines with J gene TRBJ1-2, with 7 bases matching TRBD1. CDR3 length: 19 residues. V dropped 0 bases and J dropped 3; count of bases not matched to a gene: 16. CDR1 and CDR2 from the germline V gene are LNHDA and SQIVND (reference sequence). The CDR3 region has the DNA TGTGCCAGTAGTATAGATACGCGCTCTCAGACAGGGTCGGACTATGGCTACACCTTC. Encoded protein: CASSIDTRSQTGSDYGYTF.

The rearrangement joins TRBV24-1 to TRBJ2-3; a possible D gene is TRBD2 (7 bases). V lost 5 bases and J 5 bases, leaving 13 bases between the germline ends. The CDR3 extends over 14 amino acids. Germline CDR1 reads KGHDR; CDR2 reads SFDVKD. In DNA form, the CDR3 reads TGTGCCACCAGTGGGGGGGGCCCCGGAGATACGCAGTATTTT. It is translated as CATSGGGPGDTQYF.

This clone came up many times. The same CDR3 arises from other DNA sequences in this sample as well. The V call is TRBV7-9, the J call TRBJ1-1; D remains unclear. This CDR3 region has 13 residues. Germline V gene sequence: CDR1 SEHNR, CDR2 FQNEAQ (reference sequence). Trimming removed 5 bases from V and 1 base from J, with 8 bases in between. CDR3: CASSPTGNTEAFF. CDR3 coding DNA: TGTGCCAGCAGCCCGACGGGGAACACTGAAGCTTTCTTT.

The chain couples TRBV9 to TRBJ2-7; D gene uncertain. Germline values: CDR1 SGDLS, CDR2 YYNGEE. Trimming left V 0 bases short and J 0 bases short, with 10 bases between. The CDR3 sequence is 15 residues long. In DNA form, the CDR3 reads TGTGCCAGCAGCGTAGATGCTAGGCCCTCCTACGAGCAGTACTTC. It codes for CASSVDARPSYEQYF.

The chain combines TRBV3-1 (or the pseudogene TRBV3-2) with TRBJ1-2, with 10 nucleotides matching TRBD1. The germline V gene encodes CDR1 LGHDT and CDR2 YNNKEL (reference sequence). J gave up 6 bases and V 4 bases, and 11 bases lay outside the gene matches. This CDR3 comprises 16 residues. The CDR3 loop reads CASSPIGRGQGHGYTF. The CDR3 DNA sequence: TGTGCCAGCAGCCCAATAGGAAGGGGACAGGGGCATGGCTACACCTTC.